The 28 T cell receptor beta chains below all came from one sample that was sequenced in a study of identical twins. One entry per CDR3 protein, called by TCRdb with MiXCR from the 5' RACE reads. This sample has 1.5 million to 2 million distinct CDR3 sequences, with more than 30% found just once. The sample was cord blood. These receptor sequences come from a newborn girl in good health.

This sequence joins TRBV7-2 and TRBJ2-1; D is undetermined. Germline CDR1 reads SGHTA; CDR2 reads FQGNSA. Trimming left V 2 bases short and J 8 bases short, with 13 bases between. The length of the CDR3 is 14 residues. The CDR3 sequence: CASSLIPAIHEQFF. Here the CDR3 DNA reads TGTGCCAGCAGCTTAATTCCAGCGATCCATGAGCAGTTCTTC.

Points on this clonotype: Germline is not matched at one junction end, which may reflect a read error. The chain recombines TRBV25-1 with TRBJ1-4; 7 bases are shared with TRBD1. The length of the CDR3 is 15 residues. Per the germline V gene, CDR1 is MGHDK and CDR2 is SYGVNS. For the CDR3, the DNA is TGTGCCAGCAGTGAGATCGGGACAGTTAATGAAGAACTGTTTTTT. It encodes CASSEIGTVNEELFF.

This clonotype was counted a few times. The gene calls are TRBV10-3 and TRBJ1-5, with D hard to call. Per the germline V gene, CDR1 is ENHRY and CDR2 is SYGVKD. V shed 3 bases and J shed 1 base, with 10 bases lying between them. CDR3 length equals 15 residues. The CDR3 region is CAISEGDRSNQPQHF. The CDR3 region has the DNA TGTGCCATCAGTGAAGGAGATAGAAGCAATCAGCCCCAGCATTTT.

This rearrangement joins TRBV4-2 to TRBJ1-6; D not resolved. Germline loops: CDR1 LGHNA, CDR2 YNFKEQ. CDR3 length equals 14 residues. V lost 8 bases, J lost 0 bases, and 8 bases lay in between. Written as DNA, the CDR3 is TGTGCCAGCGCCCGGGACTCCTATAATTCACCCCTCCACTTT. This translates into CASARDSYNSPLHF.

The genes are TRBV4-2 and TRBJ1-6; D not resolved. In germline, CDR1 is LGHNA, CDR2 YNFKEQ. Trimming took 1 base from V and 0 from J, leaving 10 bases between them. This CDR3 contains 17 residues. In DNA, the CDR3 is TGTGCCAGCAGCCAAGGAACGGTCAGCTCCTATAATTCACCCCTCCACTTT. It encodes CASSQGTVSSYNSPLHF.

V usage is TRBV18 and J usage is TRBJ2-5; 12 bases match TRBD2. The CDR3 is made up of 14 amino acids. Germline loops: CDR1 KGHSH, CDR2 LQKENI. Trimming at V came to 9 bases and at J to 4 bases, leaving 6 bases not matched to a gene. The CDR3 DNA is TGTGCCAGTCGGACTAGCGGGACACTAGAGACCCAGTACTTC. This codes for CASRTSGTLETQYF.

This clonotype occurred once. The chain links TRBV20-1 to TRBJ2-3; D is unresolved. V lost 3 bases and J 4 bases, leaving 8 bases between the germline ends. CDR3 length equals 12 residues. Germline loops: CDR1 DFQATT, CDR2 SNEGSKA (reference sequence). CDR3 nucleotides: TGCAGTGCTAGCGATGTATCAGATACGCAGTATTTT. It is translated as CSASDVSDTQYF.

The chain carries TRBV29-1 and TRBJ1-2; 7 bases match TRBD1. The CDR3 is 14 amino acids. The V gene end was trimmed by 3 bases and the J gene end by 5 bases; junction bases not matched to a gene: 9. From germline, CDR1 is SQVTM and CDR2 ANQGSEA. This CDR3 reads CSVDVVDREYGYTF. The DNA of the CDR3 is TGCAGCGTTGACGTAGTTGACAGGGAGTATGGCTACACCTTC.

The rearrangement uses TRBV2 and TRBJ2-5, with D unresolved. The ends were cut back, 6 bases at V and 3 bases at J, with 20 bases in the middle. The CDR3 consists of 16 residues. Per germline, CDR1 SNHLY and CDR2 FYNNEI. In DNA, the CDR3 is TGTGCCAGCAGCAGTTCCGGTGCAAAGGGTAAAGAGACCCAGTACTTC. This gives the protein CASSSSGAKGKETQYF.

The CDR3 coding sequence is TGCAGTGCTCTACTACTAGCGGGGGGGCCAGATACGCAGTATTTT. It yields the protein CSALLLAGGPDTQYF. The V call is TRBV20-1, the J call TRBJ2-3, with 13 bases aligning to TRBD2. Trimming removed 5 bases from V and 4 bases from J; junction bases left unmatched: 6. Germline V gene sequence: CDR1 DFQATT, CDR2 SNEGSKA (reference sequence). The CDR3 length is 15 residues.

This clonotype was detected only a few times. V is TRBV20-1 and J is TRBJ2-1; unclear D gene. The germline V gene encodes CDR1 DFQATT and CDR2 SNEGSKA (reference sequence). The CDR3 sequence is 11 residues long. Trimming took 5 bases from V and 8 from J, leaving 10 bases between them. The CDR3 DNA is TGCAGTGCTCGTCCTGGGTATGAGCAGTTCTTC. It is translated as CSARPGYEQFF.

CDR3 sequence (DNA): TGCAGTGCTCCGACAATTAATTCACCCCTCCACTTT. It specifies CSAPTINSPLHF. J is TRBJ1-6 and V is TRBV20-1; D gene uncertain. The CDR3 consists of 12 residues. CDR1 is DFQATT and CDR2 is SNEGSKA in the germline V gene (reference sequence). Trimming shortened V by 5 bases and J by 6 bases, and 8 bases separated the two germline ends.

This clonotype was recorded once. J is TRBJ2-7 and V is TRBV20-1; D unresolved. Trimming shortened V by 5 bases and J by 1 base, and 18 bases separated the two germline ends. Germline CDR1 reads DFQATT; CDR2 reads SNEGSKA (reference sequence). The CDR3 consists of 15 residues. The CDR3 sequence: CSALLGRRASYEQYF. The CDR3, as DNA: TGCAGTGCTCTACTTGGACGGCGAGCTTCCTACGAGCAGTACTTC.

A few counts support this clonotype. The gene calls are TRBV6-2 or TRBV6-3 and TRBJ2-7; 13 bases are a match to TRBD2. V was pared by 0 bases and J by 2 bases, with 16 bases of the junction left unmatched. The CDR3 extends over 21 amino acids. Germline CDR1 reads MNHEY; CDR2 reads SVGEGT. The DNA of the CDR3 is TGTGCCAGCAGTTACTCGTCGTTGACTAGCGGGGGGTCGAGTAAAGCCTACGAGCAGTACTTC. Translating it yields CASSYSSLTSGGSSKAYEQYF.

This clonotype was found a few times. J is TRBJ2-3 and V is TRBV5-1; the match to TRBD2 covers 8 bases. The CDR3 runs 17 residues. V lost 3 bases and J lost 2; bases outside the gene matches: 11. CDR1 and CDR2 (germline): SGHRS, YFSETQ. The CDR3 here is CASSSLRPAGDTDTQYF. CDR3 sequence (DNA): TGCGCCAGCAGCTCTCTCCGGCCAGCGGGGGACACAGATACGCAGTATTTT.

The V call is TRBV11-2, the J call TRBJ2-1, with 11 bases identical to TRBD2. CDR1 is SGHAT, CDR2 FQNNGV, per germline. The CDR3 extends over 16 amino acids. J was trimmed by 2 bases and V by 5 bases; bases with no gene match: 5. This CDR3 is CASSPQTSGAYNEQFF. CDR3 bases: TGTGCCAGCAGCCCCCAGACTAGCGGGGCCTACAATGAGCAGTTCTTC.

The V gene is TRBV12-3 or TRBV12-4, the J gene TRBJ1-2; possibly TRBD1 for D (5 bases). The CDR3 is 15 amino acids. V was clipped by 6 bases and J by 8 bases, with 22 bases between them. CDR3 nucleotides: TGTGCCAGCAGGTCGGGACCGAGGGGTGTAGTCGGCTACACCTTC. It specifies CASRSGPRGVVGYTF.

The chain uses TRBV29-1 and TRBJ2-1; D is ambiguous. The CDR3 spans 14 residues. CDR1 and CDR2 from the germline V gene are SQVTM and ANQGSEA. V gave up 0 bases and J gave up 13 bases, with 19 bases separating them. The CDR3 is CSVEDARLEETQFF. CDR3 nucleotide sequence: TGCAGCGTTGAAGATGCGCGGCTAGAGGAGACCCAGTTCTTC.

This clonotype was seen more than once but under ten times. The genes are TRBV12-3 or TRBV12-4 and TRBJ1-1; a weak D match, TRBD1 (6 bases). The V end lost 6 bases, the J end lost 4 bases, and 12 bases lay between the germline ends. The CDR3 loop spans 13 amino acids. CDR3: CASSPGHTTEAFF. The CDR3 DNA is TGTGCCAGCAGCCCGGGACATACCACTGAAGCTTTCTTT.

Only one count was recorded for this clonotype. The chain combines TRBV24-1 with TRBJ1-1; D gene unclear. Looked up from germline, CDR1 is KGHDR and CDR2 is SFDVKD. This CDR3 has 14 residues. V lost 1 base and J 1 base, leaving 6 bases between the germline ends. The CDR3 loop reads CATSDFGENTEAFF. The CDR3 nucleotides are TGTGCCACCAGTGATTTTGGGGAGAACACTGAAGCTTTCTTT.

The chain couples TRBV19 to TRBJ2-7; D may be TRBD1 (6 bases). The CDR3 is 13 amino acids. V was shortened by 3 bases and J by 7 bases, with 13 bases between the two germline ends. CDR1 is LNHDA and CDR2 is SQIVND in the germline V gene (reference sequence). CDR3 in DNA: TGTGCCAGTAGTATGGGCAGGGGCGATGAGCAGTACTTC. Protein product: CASSMGRGDEQYF.

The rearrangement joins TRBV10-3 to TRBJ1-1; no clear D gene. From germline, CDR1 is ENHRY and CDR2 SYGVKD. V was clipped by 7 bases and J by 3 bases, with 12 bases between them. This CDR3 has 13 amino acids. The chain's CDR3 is CAIMALADTEAFF. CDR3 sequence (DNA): TGTGCCATCATGGCCCTCGCGGACACTGAAGCTTTCTTT.

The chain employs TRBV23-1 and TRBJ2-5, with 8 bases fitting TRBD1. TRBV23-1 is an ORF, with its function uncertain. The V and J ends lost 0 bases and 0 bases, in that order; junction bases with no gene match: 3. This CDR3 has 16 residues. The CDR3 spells CASSQSGQGDQETQYF. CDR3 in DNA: TGCGCCAGCAGTCAATCCGGACAGGGAGACCAAGAGACCCAGTACTTC.

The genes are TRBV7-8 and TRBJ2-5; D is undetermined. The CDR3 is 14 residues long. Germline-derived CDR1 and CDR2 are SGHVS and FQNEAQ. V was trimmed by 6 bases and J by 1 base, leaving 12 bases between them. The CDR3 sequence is CASSMENTQETQYF. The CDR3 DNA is TGTGCCAGCAGTATGGAAAATACCCAAGAGACCCAGTACTTC.

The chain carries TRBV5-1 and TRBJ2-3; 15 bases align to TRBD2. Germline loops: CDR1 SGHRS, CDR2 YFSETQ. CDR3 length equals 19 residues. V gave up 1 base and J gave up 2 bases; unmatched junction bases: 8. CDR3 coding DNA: TGCGCCAGCAGCTTGACCGGGACTAGCGGGAGGTACCCCACAGATACGCAGTATTTT. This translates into CASSLTGTSGRYPTDTQYF.

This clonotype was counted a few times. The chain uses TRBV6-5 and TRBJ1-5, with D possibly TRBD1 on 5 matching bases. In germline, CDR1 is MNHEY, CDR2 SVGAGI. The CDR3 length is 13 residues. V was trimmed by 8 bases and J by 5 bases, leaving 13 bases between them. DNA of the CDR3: TGTGCCAGCTCCGGGACGGCCTATCAGCCCCAGCATTTT. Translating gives CASSGTAYQPQHF.

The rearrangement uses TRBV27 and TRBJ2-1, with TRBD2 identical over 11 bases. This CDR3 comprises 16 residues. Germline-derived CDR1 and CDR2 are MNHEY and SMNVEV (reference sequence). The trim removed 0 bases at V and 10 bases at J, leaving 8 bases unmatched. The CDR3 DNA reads TGTGCCAGCAGTTTATCGATAAGGGGACTAGCGGCCGAGCAGTTCTTC. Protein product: CASSLSIRGLAAEQFF.

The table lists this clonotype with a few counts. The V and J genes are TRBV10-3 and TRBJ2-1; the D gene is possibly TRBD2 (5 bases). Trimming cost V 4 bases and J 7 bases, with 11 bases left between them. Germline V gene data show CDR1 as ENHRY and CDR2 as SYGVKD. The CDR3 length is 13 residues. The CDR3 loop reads CAISGEGRNEQFF. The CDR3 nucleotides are TGTGCCATCAGTGGAGAGGGAAGGAATGAGCAGTTCTTC.